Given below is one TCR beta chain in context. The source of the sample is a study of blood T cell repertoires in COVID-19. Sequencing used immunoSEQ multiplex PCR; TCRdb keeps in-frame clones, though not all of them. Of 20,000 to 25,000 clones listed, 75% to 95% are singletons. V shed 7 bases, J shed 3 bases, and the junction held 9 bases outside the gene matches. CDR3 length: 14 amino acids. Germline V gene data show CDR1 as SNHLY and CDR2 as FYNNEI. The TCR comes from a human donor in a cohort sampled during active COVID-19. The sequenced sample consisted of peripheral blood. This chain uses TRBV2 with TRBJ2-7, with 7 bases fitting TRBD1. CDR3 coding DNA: TGTGCCAGCATTCCCCGCAGGGGGATCTACGAGCAGTACTTC. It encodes CASIPRRGIYEQYF. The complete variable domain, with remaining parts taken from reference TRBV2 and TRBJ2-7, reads EPEVTQTPSHQVTQMGQEVILRCVPISNHLYFYWYRQILGQKVEFLVSFYNNEISEKSEIFDDQFSVERPDGSNFTLKIRSTKLEDSAMYFCASIPRRGIYEQYFGPGTRLTVT.